This T cell receptor beta chain comes out of a study of Ad26.COV2.S vaccination and SARS-CoV-2 variants. Study-wide context: Donor joined the COV1001 Ad26.COV2.S trial arm.

Notes on this clone: Its antigen is undetermined.

Germline CDR1 MDHEN, CDR2 SYDVKM. This CDR3 region has 14 residues. Trimming pared 3 bases from V and 5 bases from J, leaving 13 bases between. This table comes from immunoSEQ multiplex PCR, and its TCRdb copy is limited to in-frame clones, with some not included. The table lists around 340,000 clones, approximately 86% of them singletons. Indicated treatment: 15 to 20 received Ad26.COV2.S at low or high dose, single or two shots; several received placebo; per-sample allocation not given. Day 63 after the first vaccine or placebo injection was the time point for sampling. Cohort 1b enrolled adults aged 18-55 years in Boston. Notes on the study in general: Spike-specific CD8+ and CD4+ T cell responses reportedly showed substantial breadth after vaccination. Placebo and vaccine recipients had non-spike TCR breadth that was similar.

The clonotype was recovered from a person between 18 and 65 years old who received the Ad26.COV2.S COVID-19 vaccine or a placebo. Sequenced here: peripheral blood, sampled in a trial of Ad26.COV2.S vaccine versus placebo. V and J are TRBV28 and TRBJ1-1; maybe TRBD1 (5 bases). CDR3 loop: CASSFPVGGTEAFF. In DNA form, the CDR3 reads TGTGCCAGCAGTTTTCCCGTGGGGGGTACTGAAGCTTTCTTT.